What follows are 17 T cell receptor beta chains derived from one specimen sequenced in a study of radiotherapy plus CTLA-4 blockade in lung cancer. Libraries were prepared by immunoSEQ multiplex PCR; TCRdb keeps only in-frame clonotypes and omits some of them. The repertoire holds tens of thousands of clones, under 80% seen once, with 3% to 5% in the top ten. The sequencing here drew on peripheral blood, taken from a patient treated with radiotherapy plus ipilimumab. Receptors originate from a human donor with non-small cell lung cancer who had a partial response to radiotherapy plus ipilimumab. Some clones in this sample may be carry-over from other donors' samples.

The chain recombines TRBV7-8 with TRBJ1-2; D uncertain. Germline lookup yields CDR1 SGHVS and CDR2 FQNEAQ. Trimming removed 2 bases from V and 4 bases from J, with 8 bases in between. The CDR3 totals 13 residues. The CDR3 DNA reads as TGTGCCAGCAGCTTACGCTCGAGCTATGGCTACACCTTC. Translating it yields CASSLRSSYGYTF.

CDR3 loop: CASSPGVEQYF. The CDR3 nucleotides are TGTGCCAGCTCCCCGGGGGTCGAGCAGTACTTC. V usage is TRBV11-3 and J usage is TRBJ2-7; D is perhaps TRBD2 (6 bases). CDR3 length: 11 residues. Germline CDR1 SGHNT, CDR2 YENEEA. Trimming removed 8 bases from V and 6 bases from J, with 11 bases in between.

The J gene is TRBJ1-6, the V gene TRBV5-1; D is uncertain. V was trimmed by 0 bases and J by 8 bases, leaving 12 bases between them. The CDR3 loop spans 15 amino acids. CDR1 is SGHRS and CDR2 is YFSETQ in the germline V gene. CDR3 coding DNA: TGCGCCAGCAGCTTGGCAGGAATCGGATATTCACCCCTCCACTTT. Amino acid sequence: CASSLAGIGYSPLHF.

Details on this clone: The sample holds other DNA sequences that translate to the same CDR3. The V call is TRBV9, the J call TRBJ2-5, with 8 nucleotides matching TRBD2. The germline CDR1 and CDR2 sequences are SGDLS and YYNGEE. V was clipped by 0 bases and J by 4 bases; unmatched bases: 11. The CDR3 totals 17 residues. The CDR3 DNA follows: TGTGCCAGCAGCGTAGCTCATTCCGGGGGGGTGGGAGAGACCCAGTACTTC. Translated, it gives CASSVAHSGGVGETQYF.

This chain joins TRBV6-6 and TRBJ2-7; TRBD1 matches at 7 bases. J was trimmed by 4 bases and V by 4 bases; bases with no gene match: 1. Germline V gene lookup returns CDR1 MNHNY and CDR2 SVGAGI (reference sequence). This CDR3 is 12 amino acids long. This chain's CDR3 is CASSWGQYEQYF. As DNA, the CDR3 is TGTGCCAGCAGTTGGGGACAGTACGAGCAGTACTTC.

The V and J genes are TRBV6-1 and TRBJ1-1; TRBD1 matches 7 bases. CDR1 and CDR2 (germline): MNHNS, SASEGT. V shed 3 bases, J shed 7 bases, and the junction held 5 bases outside the gene matches. The CDR3 extends over 13 amino acids. CDR3 amino acids: CASSEDRQGEAFF. CDR3 nucleotide sequence: TGTGCCAGCAGTGAGGACAGGCAAGGTGAAGCTTTCTTT.

The rearrangement uses TRBV4-2 and TRBJ2-3; the match to TRBD2 covers 8 bases. Germline V gene lookup returns CDR1 LGHNA and CDR2 YNFKEQ. The J segment lost 4 bases and the V segment lost 1 base, leaving 19 bases of the junction unmatched. The CDR3 contains 20 residues. The CDR3 loop is CASSQGSPGLALYGPDTQYF. The CDR3 nucleotides are TGTGCCAGCAGCCAAGGGAGCCCCGGACTAGCCCTGTACGGCCCAGATACGCAGTATTTT.

This chain connects TRBV18 to TRBJ2-5, with TRBD2 matching over 7 bases. Trimming took 0 bases from V and 3 from J; bases not matched to a gene: 10. The germline gives CDR1 KGHSH, CDR2 LQKENI. CDR3 length: 17 amino acids. CDR3 loop: CASSPPGSSGVKETQYF. The CDR3 DNA is TGTGCCAGCTCACCACCGGGGTCCAGCGGGGTAAAAGAGACCCAGTACTTC.

V gene TRBV11-3 combines with J gene TRBJ2-7; no definite D call. The CDR3 loop spans 13 amino acids. Deletions cut 1 base from V and 3 bases from J, with 7 bases between. The germline V gene encodes CDR1 SGHNT and CDR2 YENEEA. The DNA of the CDR3 is TGTGCCAGCAGCTTAGGCCCAGGCTACGAGCAGTACTTC. This sequence encodes CASSLGPGYEQYF.

The chain couples TRBV2 to TRBJ1-2; the D gene is possibly TRBD1 (6 bases). The ends were cut back, 7 bases at V and 0 bases at J, with 15 bases in the middle. The CDR3 contains 15 residues. Germline V gene data show CDR1 as SNHLY and CDR2 as FYNNEI. In DNA, the CDR3 is TGTGCCAGCACTTTACAGGGCGCCCCTAACTATGGCTACACCTTC. As protein: CASTLQGAPNYGYTF. The whole variable domain, remainder taken from reference TRBV2 and TRBJ1-2, is EPEVTQTPSHQVTQMGQEVILRCVPISNHLYFYWYRQILGQKVEFLVSFYNNEISEKSEIFDDQFSVERPDGSNFTLKIRSTKLEDSAMYFCASTLQGAPNYGYTFGSGTRLTVV.

This clone was recorded once. This chain uses TRBV6-5 with TRBJ2-1; tentatively, D is TRBD1 (7 bases). The CDR3 is 13 amino acids. Trimming removed 5 bases at V and 8 bases at J, with 13 bases between. Per the germline V gene, CDR1 is MNHEY and CDR2 is SVGAGI. CDR3 DNA sequence: TGTGCCAGCAGTAAATCAGGGGGGTATGAGCAGTTCTTC. Amino acids: CASSKSGGYEQFF.

This sequence joins TRBV5-1 and TRBJ1-2, with TRBD1 matching 10 bases. Unmatched junction bases numbered 8, after V lost 4 bases and J lost 8 bases. CDR3 length: 14 amino acids. Germline V CDR1 and CDR2: SGHRS, YFSETQ. CDR3 coding DNA: TGCGCCAGCAGCACCCCGACAGGGGGCGACGGCTACACCTTC. Protein: CASSTPTGGDGYTF.

The chain employs TRBV2 and TRBJ2-5; D not resolved. The CDR3 consists of 14 residues. Trimming shortened V by 6 bases and J by 6 bases, and 17 bases separated the two germline ends. The germline V gene encodes CDR1 SNHLY and CDR2 FYNNEI. The CDR3 DNA is TGTGCCAGCAGCGTACAGAGTTCCCAGAAGACCCAGTACTTC. It specifies CASSVQSSQKTQYF.

V is TRBV2 and J is TRBJ2-2; 9 nucleotides agree with TRBD2. Germline V gene sequence: CDR1 SNHLY, CDR2 FYNNEI. V dropped 3 bases and J dropped 7; count of bases not matched to a gene: 12. The CDR3 spans 17 residues. Here the CDR3 DNA reads TGTGCCAGCAGTGAGGAGTGGCTAGCGGGAAAGATCGGGGAGCTGTTTTTT. Translating it yields CASSEEWLAGKIGELFF.

This clone was detected only a few times. The gene calls are TRBV10-3 and TRBJ1-4; a possible D gene is TRBD1 (5 bases). The CDR3 has 14 residues. CDR1 and CDR2 (germline): ENHRY, SYGVKD. Trimming removed 6 bases from V and 2 bases from J, with 10 bases in between. As DNA, the CDR3 is TGTGCCATCAGCGCAGGGTCCACTAATGAAAAACTGTTTTTT. It translates to CAISAGSTNEKLFF.

This clone was found a few times. The chain carries TRBV2 and TRBJ2-4, with TRBD1 matching over 9 bases. Germline CDR1 is SNHLY and CDR2 is FYNNEI. V shed 4 bases and J 8 bases; nucleotides not matched to a gene: 3. This CDR3 comprises 13 residues. Here the CDR3 DNA reads TGTGCCAGCAGTGGACAGGGGGTGGACATTCAGTACTTC. Its translation: CASSGQGVDIQYF.

The chain carries TRBV5-1 and TRBJ1-5; D gene unclear. CDR1 and CDR2 (germline): SGHRS, YFSETQ. Trimming stripped 8 bases from V and 0 bases from J, with 15 bases between. The CDR3 sequence is 15 residues long. The CDR3 DNA follows: TGCGCCAGTATTGGGCGGGGATATAGCAATCAGCCCCAGCATTTT. Its translation is CASIGRGYSNQPQHF.